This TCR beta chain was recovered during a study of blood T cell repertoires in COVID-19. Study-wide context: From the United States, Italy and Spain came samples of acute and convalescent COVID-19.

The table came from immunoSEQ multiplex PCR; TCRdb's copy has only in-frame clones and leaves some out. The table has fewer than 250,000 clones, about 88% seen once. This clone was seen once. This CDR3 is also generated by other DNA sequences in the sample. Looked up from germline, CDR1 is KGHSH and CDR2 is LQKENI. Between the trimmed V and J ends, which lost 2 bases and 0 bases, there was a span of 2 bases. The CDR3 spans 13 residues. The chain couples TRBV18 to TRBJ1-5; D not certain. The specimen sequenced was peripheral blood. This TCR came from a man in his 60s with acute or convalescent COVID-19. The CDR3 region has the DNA TGTGCCAGCTCACCATATAGCAATCAGCCCCAGCATTTT. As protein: CASSPYSNQPQHF.